This is a list of T cell receptor beta chains from one sample in a study of regulatory T cells in long-lasting Graves disease. TCRdb independently ran MiXCR on the multiplex PCR reads; one entry per CDR3 protein. In the table there are 430,000 or so distinct CDR3 sequences, 21% of which are singletons. The material was peripheral blood mononuclear cells (PBMCs), obtained when the disease was refractory, from a patient treated with antithyroid drugs. These receptors originate from a female donor with Graves disease. Each CDR3 is given with its conserved first and last residue. The D gene is left open where the match is weak. The size of a clone is reported for some rows only, either as once, few or many, or as a class for expanded clones.

v_gene	j_gene	abundance	d_gene	CDR3nt	CDR3aa
TRBV10-3	TRBJ2-7	-	-	TGTGCCATCAGTCCAGGATCCTACGAGCAGTACTTC	CAISPGSYEQYF
TRBV28	TRBJ2-5	-	TRBD2	TGTGCCAGCCATGTCGGGGGGCAAGAGACCCAGTACTTC	CASHVGGQETQYF
TRBV6-1	TRBJ1-2	many	-	TGTGCCAGCAGTGTCATCCTTGAGGGCTACACCTTC	CASSVILEGYTF
TRBV12-3/TRBV12-4	TRBJ2-7	many	TRBD2	TGTGCCAGCAGTTTAGGCGGGACTATCAGAACCTACGAGCAGTACTTC	CASSLGGTIRTYEQYF
TRBV20-1	TRBJ2-2	-	-	TGCAGTGCTAGAGATCAAAGGGGCGGCACCGGGGAGCTGTTTTTT	CSARDQRGGTGELFF
TRBV15	TRBJ2-7	-	TRBD1	TGTGCCACCAGCACTGGGACAGGGCGGGAGCAGTACTTC	CATSTGTGREQYF
TRBV6-1	TRBJ2-5	many	TRBD2	TGTGCCAGCGCTGGACTAGCGGGAGAGACCCAGTACTTC	CASAGLAGETQYF
TRBV3-1	TRBJ2-7	few	TRBD2	TGTGCCAGCAGCCAAGATCCTAGGACTAGATCCTACGAGCAGTACTTC	CASSQDPRTRSYEQYF
TRBV24-1	TRBJ1-5	many	-	TGTGCCACCAGTGATGGCGGCCCTGGGCCCCAGCATTTT	CATSDGGPGPQHF
TRBV10-3	TRBJ2-7	many	TRBD1	TGTGCCATCAGTGAGCGACCGGGACAGGGGGCCTACGAGCAGTACTTC	CAISERPGQGAYEQYF
TRBV20-1	TRBJ1-5	few	-	TGCAGTGCTAGAGACAACTCCCCCCCAAATCAGCCCCAGCATTTT	CSARDNSPPNQPQHF
TRBV9	TRBJ2-2	-	TRBD1	TGTGCCAGCAGCTCCGGACAGGGGGCCGGCACCGGGGAGCTGTTTTTT	CASSSGQGAGTGELFF
TRBV28	TRBJ2-3	-	-	TGTGCCAGCAGTTTTCAGGGGTTGTCCACAGATACGCAGTATTTT	CASSFQGLSTDTQYF
TRBV15	TRBJ2-5	many	-	TGTGCCACCAATAAGGGTCGGGAGACCCAGTACTTC	CATNKGRETQYF
TRBV30	TRBJ1-2	few	TRBD1	TGTGCCTGGAAGGGACAGACCGGGGGTGGCTACACCTTC	CAWKGQTGGGYTF
TRBV28	TRBJ2-5	many	TRBD2	TGTGCCAGCAGCCCGGGATCGACTAGCGGGTACCAAGAGACCCAGTACTTC	CASSPGSTSGYQETQYF
TRBV6-1	TRBJ2-2	many	TRBD2	TGTGCCAGCAGCCCAAGCGGGGGTGGCACCGGGGAGCTGTTTTTT	CASSPSGGGTGELFF
TRBV2	TRBJ2-3	-	TRBD1	TGTGCCAGCAGGTATAGGGCAGGGGGCGGCACAGATACGCAGTATTTT	CASRYRAGGGTDTQYF
TRBV12-3/TRBV12-4	TRBJ1-1	many	TRBD1	TGTGCCAGCACCTTGACAGGGGGCGGAACTGAAGCTTTCTTT	CASTLTGGGTEAFF
TRBV12-3/TRBV12-4	TRBJ1-5	many	-	TGTGCCAGCACCCGATCTGGGGGATCCCAGCCCCAGCATTTT	CASTRSGGSQPQHF
TRBV28	TRBJ1-6	many	TRBD1	TGTGCCAGCAGTCCCTTCGGGACAGGCAATAATTCACCCCTCCACTTT	CASSPFGTGNNSPLHF
TRBV10-2	TRBJ1-2	many	-	TGCGCCAGCAGTGAGACAGGACTTGCTGGCTACACCTTC	CASSETGLAGYTF
TRBV6-4	TRBJ1-4	-	TRBD1	TGTGCCAGCAGTGAAACTACCCCGGGACAGGGAACCTTGGGTGAAAAACTGTTTTTT	CASSETTPGQGTLGEKLFF
TRBV29-1	TRBJ2-2	many	-	TGCAGCGTCCATGTCGGAGGGCACGGGGAGCTGTTTTTT	CSVHVGGHGELFF
TRBV2	TRBJ2-3	few	-	TGTGCCAGCAGTTTCTGGAGACTTAGCACAGATACGCAGTATTTT	CASSFWRLSTDTQYF
TRBV5-6	TRBJ2-5	-	-	TGTGCCAGCAGCTATGGGACAACCGAGGAGACCCAGTACTTC	CASSYGTTEETQYF
TRBV29-1	TRBJ2-5	few	-	TGCAGCGGGGGACACCGGTACCAAGAGACCCAGTACTTC	CSGGHRYQETQYF
TRBV2	TRBJ2-1	many	TRBD2	TGTGCCAGCAGAGGACTAGCGGGAGCGTTTGGTCACAATGAGCAGTTCTTC	CASRGLAGAFGHNEQFF
TRBV20-1	TRBJ2-7	-	TRBD2	TGCAGTGCTAGAGATCGAAGCGGGAGAAACTACGAGCAGTACTTC	CSARDRSGRNYEQYF
TRBV6-2/TRBV6-3	TRBJ1-5	-	TRBD1	TGTGCCAGCAGTCAATGGGACAGCAACTCGTATAGCAATCAGCCCCAGCATTTT	CASSQWDSNSYSNQPQHF
TRBV12-3/TRBV12-4	TRBJ2-3	few	-	TGTGCCAGCAGTGGGGTTTCAGATACGCAGTATTTT	CASSGVSDTQYF
TRBV29-1	TRBJ1-1	few	TRBD1	TGCAGCGTGTTGGGACAGAGGAACACTGAAGCTTTCTTT	CSVLGQRNTEAFF
TRBV28	TRBJ2-7	many	-	TGTGCCAGCAGTTTATGGAGCCGCTACGAGCAGTACTTC	CASSLWSRYEQYF
TRBV28	TRBJ1-3	few	-	TGTGCCAGCAGTCTACGACCCCTGTCAACAGGAAACACCATATATTTT	CASSLRPLSTGNTIYF
TRBV5-8	TRBJ1-6	-	-	TGTGCCAGCAGCCGACAGTTCCAAACCGACTATACGGATTCACCCCTCCACTTT	CASSRQFQTDYTDSPLHF
TRBV30	TRBJ1-2	many	-	TGTGCCTCACACAGACGCGGGAGCTACACCTTC	CASHRRGSYTF
TRBV5-1	TRBJ2-2	-	TRBD1	TGCGCCAGCAGCGGAAACCGACAGGGGCAAGCGAACACCGGGGAGCTGTTTTTT	CASSGNRQGQANTGELFF
TRBV28	TRBJ2-4	many	TRBD2	TGTGCCAGCAGTTCAGGACTAGCGAGGTCCAAAAACATTCAGTACTTC	CASSSGLARSKNIQYF